This entry lists 9 T cell receptor beta chains sequenced from one sample in a study of blood T cells in healthy people across ages. Primed by a sample-barcoded 5' primer and a J-beta primer mix, a second PCR proceeded for 7 to 11 cycles. One entry per CDR3 protein, called by TCRdb with MiXCR from the 5' RACE reads. The data show 700,000 to 850,000 distinct CDR3 sequences, with around 36% seen just once and 10% to 15% held by the top ten. The sample comprised blood. All receptors come from a man younger than 35 in good health.

With respect to this clonotype: A much larger clone sits a single nucleotide away, making a read error possible. The V gene is TRBV20-1, the J gene TRBJ2-3, with 10 bases lining up with TRBD1. Germline V gives CDR1 DFQATT, CDR2 SNEGSKA (reference sequence). The CDR3 extends over 14 amino acids. The CDR3 sequence: CGAPTGTGADTQYF. The CDR3 nucleotides read TGCGGTGCTCCAACCGGGACAGGGGCAGATACGCAGTATTTT.

As for this clonotype: A read error may explain this, as a much larger clone is one base away. The rearrangement joins TRBV7-2 to TRBJ2-1; D is ambiguous. This CDR3 comprises 16 residues. The V gene's germline CDR1 is SGHTA and CDR2 FQGNSA. The CDR3 protein is CASGLALGPSYNEQFF. The CDR3 DNA sequence: TGTGCCAGCGGCTTAGCACTTGGCCCATCCTACAATGAGCAGTTCTTC.

This chain uses TRBV20-1 with TRBJ2-1; 13 bases align to TRBD2. Trimming removed 7 bases from V and 4 bases from J; junction bases left unmatched: 1. The germline gives CDR1 DFQATT, CDR2 SNEGSKA (reference sequence). This CDR3 is 13 amino acids long. The CDR3 protein is CSGLAGGYNEQFF. DNA of the CDR3: TGCAGTGGACTAGCGGGGGGATACAATGAGCAGTTCTTC.

This clonotype came up a few times. In DNA form, the CDR3 reads TGTGCCAGCAGTGAATGGAAGCGGGGTGAGCAGTTCTTC. This sequence encodes CASSEWKRGEQFF. The chain employs TRBV25-1 and TRBJ2-1; 7 bases line up with TRBD2. Looked up from germline, CDR1 is MGHDK and CDR2 is SYGVNS. The CDR3 consists of 13 residues. Germline trimming cut 1 base from V and 9 bases from J; bases unmatched to any gene: 3.

The V call is TRBV4-3, the J call TRBJ2-2; D gene unclear. The CDR3 is made up of 14 amino acids. V was trimmed by 2 bases and J by 8 bases, leaving 12 bases between them. Germline V gene lookup returns CDR1 LGHNA and CDR2 YSLEER. CDR3 sequence reads: CASSQLAGTGELFF. CDR3 nucleotide sequence: TGCGCCAGCAGCCAACTCGCCGGTACGGGGGAGCTGTTTTTT.

This clonotype was counted a few times. The chain carries TRBV9 and TRBJ2-1, with D possibly called TRBD1 or TRBD2 (6 bases each). V lost 3 bases to trimming and J lost 7 bases, with 20 bases between them. This CDR3 region has 16 residues. Germline loops: CDR1 SGDLS, CDR2 YYNGEE. For the CDR3, the DNA is TGTGCCAGCAGCGCCGCCCAGGGTGGGGGGCCGAATGAGCAGTTCTTC. It is translated as CASSAAQGGGPNEQFF.

This clonotype was detected many times. The chain uses TRBV29-1 and TRBJ2-1, with TRBD1 as a possible D gene (6 bases). The germline gives CDR1 SQVTM, CDR2 ANQGSEA. The CDR3 consists of 12 residues. CDR3 bases: TGCAGTTTTCAGGGGCCCTACAATGAGCAGTTCTTC. Amino acids: CSFQGPYNEQFF.

J is TRBJ1-6 and V is TRBV4-3, with D possibly matching TRBD1 (5 bases). Germline V lookup: CDR1 LGHNA, CDR2 YSLEER. The CDR3 is 19 residues long. Between the trimmed V and J ends, which lost 0 bases and 0 bases, there was a span of 15 bases. The CDR3 reads CASSQDCRGVDSYNSPLHF. The CDR3 bases are TGCGCCAGCAGCCAAGATTGTCGGGGGGTCGACTCCTATAATTCACCCCTCCACTTT.

This chain links TRBV5-1 with TRBJ2-2, with 8 bases fitting TRBD1. Trimming at V came to 5 bases and at J to 6 bases, leaving 6 bases not matched to a gene. Germline values: CDR1 SGHRS, CDR2 YFSETQ. This CDR3 region has 14 residues. The CDR3 nucleotides are TGCGCCAGCAGTCCGGACAGGGTTCCCGGGGAGCTGTTTTTT. It translates to CASSPDRVPGELFF.